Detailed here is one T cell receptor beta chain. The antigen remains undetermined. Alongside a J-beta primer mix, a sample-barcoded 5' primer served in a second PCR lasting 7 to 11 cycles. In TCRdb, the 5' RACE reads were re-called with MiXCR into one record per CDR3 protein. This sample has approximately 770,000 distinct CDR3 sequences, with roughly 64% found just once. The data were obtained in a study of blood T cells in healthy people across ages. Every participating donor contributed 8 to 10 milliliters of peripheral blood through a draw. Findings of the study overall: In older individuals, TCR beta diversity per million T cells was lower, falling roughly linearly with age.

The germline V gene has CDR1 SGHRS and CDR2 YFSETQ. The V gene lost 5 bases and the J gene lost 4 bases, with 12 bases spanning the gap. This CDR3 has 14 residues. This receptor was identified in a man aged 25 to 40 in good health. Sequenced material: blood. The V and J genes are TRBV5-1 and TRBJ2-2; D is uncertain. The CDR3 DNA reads TGCGCCAGCAGAACCCTTCCGGGCACCGGGGAGCTGTTTTTT. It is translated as CASRTLPGTGELFF.